A selection of T cell receptor beta chains follows, all from one sample in a study of blood T cell repertoires in COVID-19. Repertoires were generated with immunoSEQ multiplex PCR, while TCRdb's copy carries only in-frame clones and drops some. The table lists approximately 51,000 clones, approximately 90% of them singletons. Sequencing was carried out using peripheral blood. The receptors here all came from a man in his forties with active COVID-19. Both conserved end residues are trimmed from each CDR3.

v_gene	j_gene	CDR3aa
TRBV5-1	TRBJ1-1	ASSLERGSAF
TRBV5-4	TRBJ1-2	ASSLGQSNYGYT
TRBV20-1	TRBJ1-2	SASASYGYT
TRBV19	TRBJ1-4	ASSIDPPGSNEKLF
TRBV7-7	TRBJ2-1	ASSLGPPLAGWNEQF
TRBV6-5	TRBJ1-1	ASSSWTGGMNTEAF
TRBV6-8	TRBJ2-5	ASSLQAKETQY
TRBV4-1	TRBJ1-3	ASSFRAGGQISSGNTIY
TRBV5-1	TRBJ2-7	ASSPPRSGATYEQY
TRBV5-6	TRBJ1-2	ASSLRTGFYGYT
TRBV7-8	TRBJ2-3	ASSSVSGRASDTQY
TRBV11-2	TRBJ2-6	ASSPRAGESSGANVLT
TRBV28	TRBJ2-7	ASRLRAAGPVEEQY
TRBV5-1	TRBJ2-7	ASSLGAYEQY
TRBV5-1	TRBJ2-7	ASSSGDGEYEQY
TRBV7-7	TRBJ2-1	ASSPRLAGEGGNNEQF
TRBV27	TRBJ2-1	ASSLGTSGRAANEQF